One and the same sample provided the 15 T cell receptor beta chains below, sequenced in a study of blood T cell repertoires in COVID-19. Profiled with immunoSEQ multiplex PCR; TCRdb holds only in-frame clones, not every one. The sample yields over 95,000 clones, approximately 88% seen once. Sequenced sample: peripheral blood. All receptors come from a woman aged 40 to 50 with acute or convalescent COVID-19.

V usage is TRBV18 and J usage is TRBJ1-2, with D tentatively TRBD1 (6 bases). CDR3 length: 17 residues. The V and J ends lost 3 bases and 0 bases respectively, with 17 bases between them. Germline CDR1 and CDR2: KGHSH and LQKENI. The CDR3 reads CASSPFDRMRANYGYTF. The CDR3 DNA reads TGTGCCAGCTCACCGTTCGACAGGATGAGGGCTAACTATGGCTACACCTTC.

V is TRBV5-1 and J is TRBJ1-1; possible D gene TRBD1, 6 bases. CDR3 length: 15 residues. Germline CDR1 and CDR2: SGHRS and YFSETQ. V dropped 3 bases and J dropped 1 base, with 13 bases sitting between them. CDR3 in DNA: TGCGCCAGCAGCTCGCTCGGACAGCCGAACACTGAAGCTTTCTTT. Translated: CASSSLGQPNTEAFF.

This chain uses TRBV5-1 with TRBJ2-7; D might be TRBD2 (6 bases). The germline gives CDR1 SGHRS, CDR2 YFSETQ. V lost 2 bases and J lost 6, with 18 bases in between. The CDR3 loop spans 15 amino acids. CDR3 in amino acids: CASSLSQVPGGEQYF. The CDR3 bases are TGCGCCAGCAGCTTATCACAGGTCCCCGGGGGCGAGCAGTACTTC.

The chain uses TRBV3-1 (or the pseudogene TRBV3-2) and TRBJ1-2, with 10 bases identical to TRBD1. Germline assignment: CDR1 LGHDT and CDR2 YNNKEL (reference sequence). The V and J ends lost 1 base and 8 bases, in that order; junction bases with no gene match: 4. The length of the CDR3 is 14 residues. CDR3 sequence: CASSQGQGARGYTF. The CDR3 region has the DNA TGTGCCAGCAGCCAAGGACAGGGGGCGAGGGGCTACACCTTC.

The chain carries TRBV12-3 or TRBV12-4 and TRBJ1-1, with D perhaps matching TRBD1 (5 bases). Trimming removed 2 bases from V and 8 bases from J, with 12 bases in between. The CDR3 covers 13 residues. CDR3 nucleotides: TGTGCCAGCAGTTTATTCCAGGGTTCAGAAGCTTTCTTT. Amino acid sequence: CASSLFQGSEAFF.

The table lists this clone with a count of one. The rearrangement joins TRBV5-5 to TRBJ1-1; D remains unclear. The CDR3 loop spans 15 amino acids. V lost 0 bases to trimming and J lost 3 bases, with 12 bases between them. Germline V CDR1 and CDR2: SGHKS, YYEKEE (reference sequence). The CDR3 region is CASSLGVEAYTEAFF. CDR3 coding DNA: TGTGCCAGCAGCTTGGGGGTGGAGGCGTACACTGAAGCTTTCTTT. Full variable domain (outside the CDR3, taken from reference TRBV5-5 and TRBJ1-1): DAGVTQSPTHLIKTRGQQVTLRCSPISGHKSVSWYQQVLGQGPQFIFQYYEKEERGRGNFPDRFSARQFPNYSSELNVNALLLGDSALYLCASSLGVEAYTEAFFGQGTRLTVV.

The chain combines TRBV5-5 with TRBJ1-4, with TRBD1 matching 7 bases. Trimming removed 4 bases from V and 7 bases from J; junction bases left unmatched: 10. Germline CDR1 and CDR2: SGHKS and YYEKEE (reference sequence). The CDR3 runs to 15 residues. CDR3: CASSGAGTELEKLFF. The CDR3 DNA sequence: TGTGCCAGCAGCGGAGCCGGGACAGAGCTTGAAAAACTGTTTTTT.

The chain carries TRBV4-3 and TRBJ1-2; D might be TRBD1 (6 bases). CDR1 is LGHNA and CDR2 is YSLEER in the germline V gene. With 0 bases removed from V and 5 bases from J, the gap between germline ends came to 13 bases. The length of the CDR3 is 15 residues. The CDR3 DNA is TGCGCCAGCAGCCAAGATTACAGGGTTTGGTATGGCTACACCTTC. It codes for CASSQDYRVWYGYTF.

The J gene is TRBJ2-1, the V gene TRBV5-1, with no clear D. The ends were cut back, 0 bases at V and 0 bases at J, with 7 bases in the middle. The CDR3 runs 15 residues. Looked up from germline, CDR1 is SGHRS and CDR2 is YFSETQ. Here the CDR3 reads CASSLVVGSYNEQFF. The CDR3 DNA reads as TGCGCCAGCAGCTTGGTAGTCGGCTCCTACAATGAGCAGTTCTTC.

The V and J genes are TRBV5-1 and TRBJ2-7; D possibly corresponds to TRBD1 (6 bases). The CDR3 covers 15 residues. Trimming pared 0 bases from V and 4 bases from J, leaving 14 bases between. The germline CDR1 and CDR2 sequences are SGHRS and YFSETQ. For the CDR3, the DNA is TGCGCCAGCAGCTTGGTCCCCGGACAGCATTACGAGCAGTACTTC. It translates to CASSLVPGQHYEQYF.

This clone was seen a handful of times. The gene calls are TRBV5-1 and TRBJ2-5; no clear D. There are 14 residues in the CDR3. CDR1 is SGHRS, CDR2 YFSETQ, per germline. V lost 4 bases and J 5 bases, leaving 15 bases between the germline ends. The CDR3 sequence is CASSPNEVMETQYF. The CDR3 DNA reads TGCGCCAGCAGCCCTAACGAGGTTATGGAGACCCAGTACTTC.

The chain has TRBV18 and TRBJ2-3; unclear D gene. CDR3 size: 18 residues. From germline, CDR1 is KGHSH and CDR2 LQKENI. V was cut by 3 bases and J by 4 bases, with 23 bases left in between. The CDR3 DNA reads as TGTGCCAGCTCACCTGGGCCACTCGGCGACCCGGCCGCAGATACGCAGTATTTT. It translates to CASSPGPLGDPAADTQYF.

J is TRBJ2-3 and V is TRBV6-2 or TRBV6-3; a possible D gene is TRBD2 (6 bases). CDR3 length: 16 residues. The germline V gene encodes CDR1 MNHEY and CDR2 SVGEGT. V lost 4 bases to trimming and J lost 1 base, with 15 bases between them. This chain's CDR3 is CASSFRWWGGTDTQYF. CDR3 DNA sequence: TGTGCCAGCAGTTTCCGCTGGTGGGGGGGCACAGATACGCAGTATTTT.

CDR3 protein: CASARGSSYNEQFF. The CDR3 nucleotides are TGTGCCAGCGCTCGTGGCTCCTCCTACAATGAGCAGTTCTTC. The V gene is TRBV6-5, the J gene TRBJ2-1; no definite D call. Germline V gene lookup returns CDR1 MNHEY and CDR2 SVGAGI. Trimming cost V 8 bases and J 0 bases, with 11 bases left between them. CDR3 length equals 14 residues.

The CDR3 reads CASTQTGSYGYTF. The CDR3 region has the DNA TGTGCCAGCACGCAAACAGGGAGCTATGGCTACACCTTC. V gene TRBV6-6 combines with J gene TRBJ1-2; TRBD1 might be the D (6 bases). Trimming left V 7 bases short and J 4 bases short, with 13 bases between. Germline-derived CDR1 and CDR2 are MNHNY and SVGAGI (reference sequence). This CDR3 has 13 residues.